This entry lists 30 T cell receptor beta chains sequenced from one sample in a study of T cells in Graves' hyperthyroidism and ophthalmopathy. RNA transcripts served as the template for amplifying TCR beta CDR3 regions. When the TCR CDR3 underwent first-round RT-PCR, the HTBI primer set was used. TCRdb used MiXCR to reprocess the multiplex PCR reads, holding one entry per CDR3 protein. Found here are 270,000 or so distinct CDR3 sequences, around 25% of them singletons; the top ten hold about 25%. The material sequenced was blood. These receptors came from a man aged 35-49 years with Graves' hyperthyroidism that later progressed to Graves' ophthalmopathy.

At least ten counts were recorded for this clonotype. This chain joins TRBV15 and TRBJ2-5; no reliable D call. V was clipped by 0 bases and J by 1 base, with 9 bases between them. The germline V gene encodes CDR1 LNHNV and CDR2 YYDKDF (reference sequence). The CDR3 is 15 amino acids. The CDR3 is CATSRDRQLQETQYF. Here the CDR3 DNA reads TGTGCCACCAGCAGAGATAGGCAGCTCCAAGAGACCCAGTACTTC.

This clonotype was seen ten or more times. V usage is TRBV27 and J usage is TRBJ2-7; 7 positions match TRBD1. Germline assignment: CDR1 MNHEY and CDR2 SMNVEV (reference sequence). Trimming removed 4 bases from V and 6 bases from J; junction bases left unmatched: 12. CDR3 size: 15 residues. This CDR3 reads CASSYRGRVLAEQYF. Here the CDR3 DNA reads TGTGCCAGCAGTTACAGGGGCCGCGTACTGGCCGAGCAGTACTTC.

This clonotype was observed at least ten times. V usage is TRBV29-1 and J usage is TRBJ2-5; 10 bases agree with TRBD1. Germline CDR1 is SQVTM and CDR2 is ANQGSEA. The CDR3 length is 15 residues. V lost 7 bases and J lost 1; bases outside the gene matches: 9. Here the CDR3 DNA reads TGCAGCGGAAGAGGGACAGGGGTGGGCCAAGAGACCCAGTACTTC. Its translation is CSGRGTGVGQETQYF.

This clonotype was counted many times. This rearrangement joins TRBV20-1 to TRBJ1-2; 7 nucleotides line up with TRBD1. The CDR3 totals 12 residues. J was trimmed by 4 bases and V by 5 bases; bases with no gene match: 4. The germline V gene has CDR1 DFQATT and CDR2 SNEGSKA (reference sequence). The CDR3 nucleotides are TGCAGTGCTCAACGGGACAGCTATGGCTACACCTTC. This codes for CSAQRDSYGYTF.

The V gene is TRBV12-3 or TRBV12-4, the J gene TRBJ2-5, with D possibly matching TRBD2 (5 bases). The CDR3 contains 16 residues. V was shortened by 5 bases and J by 2 bases, with 18 bases between the two germline ends. CDR3 sequence (DNA): TGTGCCAGCAGTCCGCTAGCCAGGCGGGTGCAAGAGACCCAGTACTTC. Protein: CASSPLARRVQETQYF.

The J gene is TRBJ2-4, the V gene TRBV7-2, with D unclear. Trimming pared 1 base from V and 4 bases from J, leaving 5 bases between. Per germline, CDR1 SGHTA and CDR2 FQGNSA. The CDR3 extends over 13 amino acids. CDR3 region: CASSLEQKNIQYF. As DNA, the CDR3 is TGTGCCAGCAGCTTAGAACAGAAAAACATTCAGTACTTC.

This clonotype was recorded at least ten times. The chain links TRBV29-1 to TRBJ2-5; D remains ambiguous. Trimming cost V 4 bases and J 4 bases, with 13 bases left between them. Germline loops: CDR1 SQVTM, CDR2 ANQGSEA. CDR3 length equals 13 residues. The CDR3 DNA reads as TGCAGCGTTGCTACGAACAAGGGAGAGACCCAGTACTTC. Translating it yields CSVATNKGETQYF. Together with reference TRBV29-1 and TRBJ2-5, the CDR3 gives the full variable domain: SAVISQKPSRDICQRGTSLTIQCQVDSQVTMMFWYRQQPGQSLTLIATANQGSEATYESGFVIDKFPISRPNLTFSTLTVSNMSPEDSSIYLCSVATNKGETQYFGPGTRLLVL.

This clonotype came up many times. V and J are TRBV20-1 and TRBJ2-7; possible D gene TRBD1, 7 bases. Trimming pared 3 bases from V and 6 bases from J, leaving 21 bases between. The CDR3 length is 15 residues. Germline CDR1 reads DFQATT; CDR2 reads SNEGSKA (reference sequence). The DNA for the CDR3 is TGCAGTGCTAGGACAGGGACGGGCGCCGGGGGCGAGCAGTACTTC. Protein sequence: CSARTGTGAGGEQYF.

This clonotype was counted at least ten times. This rearrangement joins TRBV11-2 to TRBJ2-7, with 12 bases identical to TRBD2. This CDR3 is built from 18 residues. The germline V gene encodes CDR1 SGHAT and CDR2 FQNNGV. Trimming took 4 bases from V and 0 from J; bases not matched to a gene: 10. In nucleotides, the CDR3 is TGTGCCAGCAGCTGGAAGGTGACTAGCGGGGGCATCTCCTACGAGCAGTACTTC. Its translation is CASSWKVTSGGISYEQYF.

V is TRBV12-3 or TRBV12-4 and J is TRBJ2-7, with 10 positions matching TRBD2. The junction had 3 bases not matched to a gene; V was cut back by 0 bases and J by 1 base. The CDR3 consists of 16 residues. The CDR3 DNA follows: TGTGCCAGCAGTTTAGCCGGACTAGCGGCATCCTACGAGCAGTACTTC. Translation: CASSLAGLAASYEQYF.

The table lists this clonotype with many counts. The CDR3 nucleotides are TGTGCCAGCAGCCACAGGGGGCAGCGGGAGACCCAGTACTTC. Its translation: CASSHRGQRETQYF. V usage is TRBV7-6 and J usage is TRBJ2-5, with 9 nucleotides matching TRBD1. Germline CDR1 is SGHVS and CDR2 is FNYEAQ. There are 14 residues in the CDR3. V lost 5 bases, J lost 5 bases, and 6 bases stayed unmatched.

This clonotype was observed at least ten times. The V call is TRBV20-1, the J call TRBJ2-5; D is ambiguous. The CDR3 contains 15 residues. V lost 0 bases and J lost 3, with 14 bases in between. Germline V CDR1 and CDR2: DFQATT, SNEGSKA (reference sequence). The CDR3 sequence is CSARDTPWSKETQYF. Written as DNA, the CDR3 is TGCAGTGCTAGAGACACTCCCTGGAGCAAAGAGACCCAGTACTTC.

There are many counts of this clonotype. This chain links TRBV20-1 with TRBJ2-2; 9 nucleotides align to TRBD2. J was trimmed by 1 base and V by 6 bases; bases with no gene match: 6. This CDR3 spans 15 amino acids. Germline V gives CDR1 DFQATT, CDR2 SNEGSKA (reference sequence). Here the CDR3 reads CSAYPSGKNTGELFF. CDR3 coding DNA: TGCAGTGCGTACCCTAGCGGGAAGAACACCGGGGAGCTGTTTTTT.

At least ten counts were recorded for this clonotype. The rearrangement joins TRBV29-1 to TRBJ1-1; possibly TRBD1 for D (6 bases). V lost 2 bases and J lost 0, with 7 bases in between. The CDR3 loop spans 13 amino acids. In germline, CDR1 is SQVTM, CDR2 ANQGSEA. The CDR3 is CSVESGVNTEAFF. CDR3 DNA: TGCAGCGTTGAATCAGGGGTGAACACTGAAGCTTTCTTT.

The rearrangement links TRBV6-5 to TRBJ2-7; TRBD1 aligns across 7 bases. CDR1 MNHEY and CDR2 SVGAGI come from the germline V gene. The length of the CDR3 is 14 residues. With 2 bases clipped from V and 5 bases from J, the junction kept 6 bases outside the gene matches. The CDR3, as DNA: TGTGCCAGCAGTTACAGCAGGGGGTTCCACGAGCAGTACTTC. This encodes CASSYSRGFHEQYF.

This clonotype was seen repeatedly, ten times or more. The rearrangement joins TRBV18 to TRBJ1-2; D is unclear. Deletions cut 2 bases from V and 4 bases from J, with 11 bases between. The CDR3 extends over 14 amino acids. In germline, CDR1 is KGHSH, CDR2 LQKENI. CDR3 in amino acids: CASSPSGKSYGYTF. CDR3 sequence (DNA): TGTGCCAGCTCACCATCGGGGAAAAGCTATGGCTACACCTTC.

In its sample, this clonotype was seen many times. The gene calls are TRBV20-1 and TRBJ2-5; D call uncertain. The CDR3 is 12 residues long. V was pared by 5 bases and J by 2 bases, with 9 bases between. Germline V gene data show CDR1 as DFQATT and CDR2 as SNEGSKA (reference sequence). This CDR3 is CSAVLSQETQYF. The CDR3, as DNA: TGCAGTGCTGTCCTTTCACAAGAGACCCAGTACTTC.

This rearrangement joins TRBV24-1 to TRBJ2-5; D gene ambiguous. With 3 bases removed from V and 2 bases from J, the gap between germline ends came to 6 bases. The germline V gene encodes CDR1 KGHDR and CDR2 SFDVKD. The CDR3 extends over 13 amino acids. The CDR3 DNA follows: TGTGCCACCAGTGATGGGCTTCAAGAGACCCAGTACTTC. Translating gives CATSDGLQETQYF.

The rearrangement links TRBV20-1 to TRBJ1-2, with D hard to call. Trimming left V 8 bases short and J 8 bases short, with 9 bases between. CDR3 size: 9 residues. From germline, CDR1 is DFQATT and CDR2 SNEGSKA (reference sequence). The CDR3 here is CSYGFGYTF. The CDR3 coding sequence is TGCAGTTACGGGTTCGGCTACACCTTC.

This clonotype was detected many times. The genes are TRBV5-1 and TRBJ2-7, with D possibly called TRBD1 or TRBD2 (6 bases each). The CDR3 is 15 residues long. V gave up 2 bases and J gave up 1 base, with 13 bases separating them. From germline, CDR1 is SGHRS and CDR2 YFSETQ. The CDR3, as DNA: TGCGCCAGCAGCTTTGGAGGGGGGACGTCCTACGAGCAGTACTTC. Its protein is CASSFGGGTSYEQYF.

This clonotype was counted once. The V call is TRBV6-2 or TRBV6-3, the J call TRBJ1-5; D is uncertain. The V gene lost 6 bases and the J gene lost 2 bases, with 11 bases spanning the gap. This CDR3 spans 14 amino acids. The germline CDR1 and CDR2 sequences are MNHEY and SVGEGT. The CDR3 loop is CASRDPGGNQPQHF. In DNA form, the CDR3 reads TGTGCCAGCAGGGATCCCGGGGGCAATCAGCCCCAGCATTTT.

This CDR3 reads CASSFAAGPTNSPLHF. CDR3 nucleotide sequence: TGTGCCAGCAGTTTCGCCGCTGGGCCGACCAATTCACCCCTCCACTTT. The rearrangement uses TRBV12-3 or TRBV12-4 and TRBJ1-6; D unclear. The V gene lost 3 bases and the J gene lost 7 bases, with 16 bases spanning the gap. The CDR3 has 16 amino acids.

This clonotype showed up many times. The V call is TRBV10-3, the J call TRBJ1-1, with D unresolved. This CDR3 region has 13 residues. Trimming took 6 bases from V and 4 from J, leaving 12 bases between them. In germline, CDR1 is ENHRY, CDR2 SYGVKD. CDR3: CAIRDGGPTEAFF. The CDR3 DNA sequence: TGTGCCATCAGGGACGGTGGGCCCACTGAAGCTTTCTTT.

This chain joins TRBV6-2 or TRBV6-3 and TRBJ2-4; D remains unclear. V was shortened by 5 bases and J by 3 bases, with 8 bases between the two germline ends. The CDR3 consists of 13 residues. The germline V gene encodes CDR1 MNHEY and CDR2 SVGEGT. CDR3 DNA sequence: TGTGCCAGCAGTCAGACGATCAAAAACATTCAGTACTTC. The encoded protein is CASSQTIKNIQYF.

This clonotype has at least ten counts. The V and J genes are TRBV18 and TRBJ2-5; D gene ambiguous. This CDR3 region has 14 residues. Between the trimmed V and J ends, which lost 6 bases and 1 base, there was a span of 12 bases. From germline, CDR1 is KGHSH and CDR2 LQKENI. Here the CDR3 DNA reads TGTGCCAGCTCTTCAGGCATAAGCCAAGAGACCCAGTACTTC. It translates to CASSSGISQETQYF.

Details on this clonotype: This could be a read error, since a much larger clone is one nucleotide away. The conserved final phenylalanine or tryptophan is absent from the CDR3, which likely points to a read error. This chain connects TRBV20-1 to TRBJ2-7; D gene ambiguous. Germline CDR1 is DFQATT and CDR2 is SNEGSKA (reference sequence). Trimming took off 1 base at V and 0 bases at J, with 7 bases between the two ends. This CDR3 spans 13 amino acids. The CDR3 DNA sequence: TGCAGTGCTAGAGCTGTGAGCTCCTACGAGCAGTACCTC. This sequence encodes CSARAVSSYEQYL.

Ten or more counts support this clonotype. The chain carries TRBV6-1 and TRBJ2-5; D assignment may be TRBD1 or TRBD2 (5 bases each). The germline V and J ends were trimmed by 8 bases and 4 bases, with 14 bases remaining between them. The CDR3 runs to 13 residues. Looked up from germline, CDR1 is MNHNS and CDR2 is SASEGT. The chain's CDR3 is CASLVRGRETQYF. In nucleotides, the CDR3 is TGTGCCAGCTTGGTCCGGGGACGAGAGACCCAGTACTTC.

Ten or more counts support this clonotype. The rearrangement joins TRBV9 to TRBJ2-7; 7 bases agree with TRBD1. Trimming removed 7 bases from V and 1 base from J; junction bases left unmatched: 5. Germline V lookup: CDR1 SGDLS, CDR2 YYNGEE. The CDR3 has 13 amino acids. CDR3 sequence (DNA): TGTGCCAGCGGACCAGGGGGTTCCTACGAGCAGTACTTC. Its protein is CASGPGGSYEQYF.

This clonotype was seen more than once but under ten times. V and J are TRBV18 and TRBJ1-6; D unresolved. Per germline, CDR1 KGHSH and CDR2 LQKENI. With 2 bases removed from V and 4 bases from J, the gap between germline ends came to 9 bases. The CDR3 is made up of 15 amino acids. In DNA form, the CDR3 reads TGTGCCAGCTCACCATCCTCGAAATATAATTCACCCCTCCACTTT. As protein: CASSPSSKYNSPLHF.

This clonotype was observed at least ten times. The genes are TRBV2 and TRBJ2-7; 10 nucleotides align to TRBD1. This CDR3 is 15 amino acids long. Germline V lookup: CDR1 SNHLY, CDR2 FYNNEI. Germline trimming cut 6 bases from V and 5 bases from J; bases unmatched to any gene: 10. The CDR3 region has the DNA TGTGCCAGCAGGGATATTCGGGACAGGGGTAACGAGCAGTACTTC. Its translation: CASRDIRDRGNEQYF. Full variable domain (missing parts from reference TRBV2 and TRBJ2-7): EPEVTQTPSHQVTQMGQEVILRCVPISNHLYFYWYRQILGQKVEFLVSFYNNEISEKSEIFDDQFSVERPDGSNFTLKIRSTKLEDSAMYFCASRDIRDRGNEQYFGPGTRLTVT.